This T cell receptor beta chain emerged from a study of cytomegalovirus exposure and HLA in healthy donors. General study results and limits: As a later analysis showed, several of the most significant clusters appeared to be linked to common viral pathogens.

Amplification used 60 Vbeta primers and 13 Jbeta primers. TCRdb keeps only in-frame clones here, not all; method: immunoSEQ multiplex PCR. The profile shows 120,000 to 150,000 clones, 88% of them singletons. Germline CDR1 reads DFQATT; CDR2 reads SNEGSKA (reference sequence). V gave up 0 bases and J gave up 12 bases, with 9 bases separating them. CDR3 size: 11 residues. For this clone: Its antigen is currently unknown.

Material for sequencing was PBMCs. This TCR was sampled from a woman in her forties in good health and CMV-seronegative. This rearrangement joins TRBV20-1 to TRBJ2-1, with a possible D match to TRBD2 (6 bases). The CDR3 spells CSARDGGGQFF. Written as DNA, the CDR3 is TGCAGTGCTAGAGATGGGGGAGGGCAGTTCTTC.